Following are 23 T cell receptor beta chains from one sample sequenced in a study of blood T cell repertoires in COVID-19 (TCRdb year 2020). Receptors were amplified or captured by the immunoSEQ multiplex PCR assay. TCRdb re-hosts the immuneACCESS table, in-frame sequences only. Its copies lack some clones; in the studies checked, an unresolved V gene accounts for under half of them, and the cause for the rest is not known. In this sample the table shows 200,000 to 250,000 clones, approximately 86% of which occur a single time. In total, the top ten clones hold 3.6% of the sample. Material: peripheral blood. Receptor source: an elderly woman with acute or convalescent COVID-19.

The rearrangement links TRBV5-1 to TRBJ2-1, with 9 bases identical to TRBD1. The CDR3 extends over 14 amino acids. Germline V gene data show CDR1 as SGHRS and CDR2 as YFSETQ. J lost 8 bases, V lost 4 bases, and 7 bases had no gene match. CDR3 sequence: CASSTRTGADEQFF. The CDR3 DNA reads as TGCGCCAGCAGCACGCGGACAGGGGCCGATGAGCAGTTCTTC.

A single count supports this clone. V and J are TRBV7-2 and TRBJ1-2; 10 bases are a match to TRBD1. Germline lookup yields CDR1 SGHTA and CDR2 FQGNSA. CDR3 size: 15 residues. The trim removed 5 bases at V and 7 bases at J, leaving 10 bases unmatched. CDR3 protein: CASSQQPGQGIGYTF. In DNA form, the CDR3 reads TGTGCCAGCAGCCAACAACCGGGACAGGGGATTGGCTACACCTTC.

Here the CDR3 reads CASSQIGGAGTEAFF. The CDR3 nucleotides read TGTGCCAGCAGCCAGATCGGGGGGGCGGGCACTGAAGCTTTCTTT. The chain links TRBV3-1 (or the pseudogene TRBV3-2) to TRBJ1-1; a possible D gene is TRBD1 (6 bases). The CDR3 spans 15 residues. V lost 3 bases to trimming and J lost 4 bases, with 15 bases between them. The germline V gene has CDR1 LGHDT and CDR2 YNNKEL (reference sequence).

The V gene is TRBV29-1, the J gene TRBJ2-2; 10 positions agree with TRBD2. This CDR3 comprises 16 residues. Germline V CDR1 and CDR2: SQVTM, ANQGSEA. Germline trimming cut 5 bases from V and 2 bases from J; bases unmatched to any gene: 8. The CDR3 sequence: CSVRLIAGGNTGELFF. The CDR3, as DNA: TGCAGCGTTCGTCTCATAGCGGGGGGCAACACCGGGGAGCTGTTTTTT.

The genes are TRBV18 and TRBJ1-3, with a weak D call TRBD1 (6 bases). The CDR3 is made up of 15 amino acids. Trimming took 1 base from V and 1 from J, leaving 8 bases between them. The germline V gene encodes CDR1 KGHSH and CDR2 LQKENI. CDR3 in DNA: TGTGCCAGCTCACCACAGGGGGTATCTGGAAACACCATATATTTT. This gives the protein CASSPQGVSGNTIYF.

The V gene is TRBV3-1 (or the pseudogene TRBV3-2), the J gene TRBJ2-3; 9 bases fit TRBD2. The CDR3 loop spans 16 amino acids. Germline CDR1 LGHDT, CDR2 YNNKEL (reference sequence). J was trimmed by 5 bases and V by 2 bases; bases with no gene match: 8. The CDR3 DNA reads as TGTGCCAGCAGCCAATGGCGGGGGGGCCTGGTAGATACGCAGTATTTT. Protein sequence: CASSQWRGGLVDTQYF.

The chain employs TRBV6-2 or TRBV6-3 and TRBJ1-1; tentative D call: TRBD1 (6 bases). Germline CDR1 MNHEY, CDR2 SVGEGT. V was clipped by 2 bases and J by 3 bases, with 7 bases between them. This CDR3 region has 13 residues. The CDR3 DNA reads as TGTGCCAGCAGTTACCAGGGGCACACTGAAGCTTTCTTT. Protein sequence: CASSYQGHTEAFF.

V usage is TRBV19 and J usage is TRBJ1-2; D possibly corresponds to TRBD1 (6 bases). This CDR3 is built from 14 residues. The V and J ends lost 6 bases and 6 bases respectively, with 17 bases between them. Germline loops: CDR1 LNHDA, CDR2 SQIVND (reference sequence). The CDR3 loop is CASRGQLGVDGYTF. The CDR3 coding sequence is TGTGCCAGTAGGGGACAACTAGGGGTGGATGGCTACACCTTC.

V gene TRBV11-3 combines with J gene TRBJ1-2; D possibly corresponds to TRBD1 (5 bases). Germline CDR1 is SGHNT and CDR2 is YENEEA. CDR3 size: 12 residues. The V and J ends lost 7 bases and 8 bases respectively, with 14 bases between them. The DNA for the CDR3 is TGTGCCAGCAAGGGAGGGGCGGAGGGCTACACCTTC. As protein: CASKGGAEGYTF.

The rearrangement links TRBV5-1 to TRBJ2-1; D possibly corresponds to TRBD1 (7 bases). V gave up 4 bases and J gave up 7 bases, with 21 bases separating them. The CDR3 is 16 amino acids. CDR1 and CDR2 from the germline V gene are SGHRS and YFSETQ. For the CDR3, the DNA is TGCGCCAGCAGCCCCGGCGGGACAGCCGAGGGAAATGAGCAGTTCTTC. This codes for CASSPGGTAEGNEQFF.

Written as DNA, the CDR3 is TGTGCCAGCAGCGCCCGGGACACCCCCGGGGAGACCCAGTACTTC. Encoded protein: CASSARDTPGETQYF. This chain uses TRBV9 with TRBJ2-5; D possibly corresponds to TRBD1 (6 bases). This CDR3 region has 15 residues. Trimming pared 3 bases from V and 5 bases from J, leaving 17 bases between. Germline V CDR1 and CDR2: SGDLS, YYNGEE.

The rearrangement joins TRBV3-1 (or the pseudogene TRBV3-2) to TRBJ2-5, with D possibly matching TRBD2 (7 bases). The CDR3 is 14 residues long. CDR1 LGHDT and CDR2 YNNKEL come from the germline V gene (reference sequence). Trimming pared 6 bases from V and 2 bases from J, leaving 13 bases between. The CDR3 region is CASSSRGQQETQYF. The CDR3 DNA is TGTGCCAGCAGTTCGCGGGGGCAACAAGAGACCCAGTACTTC.

J is TRBJ2-1 and V is TRBV4-1; 12 nucleotides align to TRBD2. CDR3 length: 17 residues. V lost 0 bases to trimming and J lost 8 bases; unmatched junction nucleotides: 8. Germline CDR1 reads MGHRA; CDR2 reads YSYEKL. As DNA, the CDR3 is TGCGCCAGCAGCCAAGATAGGTGGACTAGCGGGGTCGATGAGCAGTTCTTC. Its protein product is CASSQDRWTSGVDEQFF.

V and J are TRBV7-9 and TRBJ2-7; the D is unclear. The ends were cut back, 1 base at V and 5 bases at J, with 12 bases in the middle. The germline CDR1 and CDR2 sequences are SEHNR and FQNEAQ (reference sequence). This CDR3 is 14 amino acids long. In DNA, the CDR3 is TGTGCCAGCAGCTTAGACTTAAGCGCGAACGAGCAGTACTTC. This codes for CASSLDLSANEQYF.

This chain connects TRBV5-1 to TRBJ2-2; possibly TRBD1 for D (6 bases). V lost 6 bases to trimming and J lost 0 bases, with 12 bases between them. This CDR3 is 15 amino acids long. Germline CDR1 and CDR2: SGHRS and YFSETQ. This CDR3 reads CASTAGASNTGELFF. The DNA of the CDR3 is TGCGCCAGCACGGCAGGGGCGTCGAACACCGGGGAGCTGTTTTTT.

V and J are TRBV27 and TRBJ2-3; D remains unclear. With 1 base removed from V and 0 bases from J, the gap between germline ends came to 8 bases. The CDR3 covers 15 residues. CDR1 is MNHEY, CDR2 SMNVEV, per germline (reference sequence). Written as DNA, the CDR3 is TGTGCCAGCAGTTTATTCACGACTAGCACAGATACGCAGTATTTT. It is translated as CASSLFTTSTDTQYF.

The gene calls are TRBV19 and TRBJ1-2; 8 bases are a match to TRBD1. The CDR3 totals 14 residues. The germline CDR1 and CDR2 sequences are LNHDA and SQIVND (reference sequence). Trimming at V came to 4 bases and at J to 6 bases, leaving 7 bases not matched to a gene. The CDR3 DNA sequence: TGTGCCAGTAGTAGTACACAGGGGGTAAATGGCTACACCTTC. This codes for CASSSTQGVNGYTF.

J is TRBJ2-1 and V is TRBV12-5; a possible D gene is TRBD1 (5 bases). V was cut by 4 bases and J by 2 bases, with 6 bases left in between. Germline lookup yields CDR1 LGHNT and CDR2 FRNRAP. This CDR3 comprises 13 residues. The CDR3: CASGSDTYNEQFF. CDR3 nucleotides: TGTGCTAGTGGTTCGGACACCTACAATGAGCAGTTCTTC.

This chain uses TRBV11-3 with TRBJ1-1, with D possibly matching TRBD1 (5 bases). CDR1 is SGHNT, CDR2 YENEEA, per germline. CDR3 length: 16 residues. V was shortened by 0 bases and J by 3 bases, with 14 bases between the two germline ends. The CDR3 loop is CASSLDAVGGDTEAFF. The CDR3 nucleotides are TGTGCCAGCAGCTTAGATGCAGTGGGGGGGGACACTGAAGCTTTCTTT. Based on the CDR3 plus reference TRBV11-3 and TRBJ1-1, the full variable domain is EAGVVQSPRYKIIEKKQPVAFWCNPISGHNTLYWYLQNLGQGPELLIRYENEEAVDDSQLPKDRFSAERLKGVDSTLKIQPAELGDSAVYLCASSLDAVGGDTEAFFGQGTRLTVV.

V usage is TRBV2 and J usage is TRBJ2-6; D may be TRBD1 (6 bases). This CDR3 region has 15 residues. Deletions cut 7 bases from V and 1 base from J, with 11 bases between. The germline gives CDR1 SNHLY, CDR2 FYNNEI. The DNA of the CDR3 is TGTGCCAGCATGCTAACAGGGTCTGGGGCCAACGTCCTGACTTTC. Residues: CASMLTGSGANVLTF.

The V gene is TRBV18, the J gene TRBJ1-1, with D hard to call. The germline V and J ends were trimmed by 5 bases and 6 bases, with 16 bases remaining between them. Germline lookup yields CDR1 KGHSH and CDR2 LQKENI. The CDR3 runs to 14 residues. Here the CDR3 reads CASSSRTQVAEAFF. The CDR3 DNA reads TGTGCCAGCTCATCGAGAACCCAAGTAGCTGAAGCTTTCTTT.

Here the CDR3 DNA reads TGTGCCAGCAGCTTCAGGACAGGGGGCAGGAACACTGAAGCTTTCTTT. It yields the protein CASSFRTGGRNTEAFF. The chain combines TRBV5-6 with TRBJ1-1, with 11 bases lining up with TRBD1. The CDR3 is 16 amino acids. Germline-derived CDR1 and CDR2 are SGHDT and YYEEEE. J was trimmed by 1 base and V by 2 bases; bases with no gene match: 4.

The chain has TRBV5-1 and TRBJ2-2, with D possibly being TRBD1 (5 bases). There are 15 residues in the CDR3. Germline CDR1 SGHRS, CDR2 YFSETQ. V was trimmed by 0 bases and J by 4 bases, leaving 10 bases between them. The CDR3 DNA is TGCGCCAGCAGCTTGGGACAGCTTGCCACCGGGGAGCTGTTTTTT. Its protein is CASSLGQLATGELFF.